A single sample is the source of the 29 T cell receptor beta chains below, sequenced in a study of cytomegalovirus exposure and HLA in healthy donors. The PCR ran on 60 Vbeta and 13 Jbeta primers. Method: immunoSEQ multiplex PCR; TCRdb's copy keeps in-frame clones and lacks some. Among under 150,000 clones, 75% to 80% were seen once, and the ten largest hold 5% to 8%. Sequences were obtained from PBMCs. Every receptor here comes from a woman between 40 and 50 years old in good health and CMV-seropositive.

This clone was found a few times. The chain combines TRBV7-2 with TRBJ2-3; TRBD2 might be the D (6 bases). The ends were cut back, 6 bases at V and 9 bases at J, with 22 bases in the middle. The germline V gene has CDR1 SGHTA and CDR2 FQGNSA. CDR3 length: 15 residues. The CDR3, as DNA: TGTGCCAGCAGTTCACCGGGACTTACCCCCCGAACGCAGTATTTT. Translation gives CASSSPGLTPRTQYF.

This CDR3 reads CASTIGGLGEKLFF. CDR3 nucleotides: TGTGCCAGCACCATCGGGGGGTTGGGTGAAAAACTGTTTTTT. The genes are TRBV28 and TRBJ1-4, with TRBD1 as a possible D gene (5 bases). V shed 7 bases and J shed 7 bases, with 16 bases lying between them. The CDR3 is made up of 14 amino acids. Germline CDR1 MDHEN, CDR2 SYDVKM.

The chain employs TRBV6-6 and TRBJ1-2; D call uncertain. With 6 bases removed from V and 8 bases from J, the gap between germline ends came to 19 bases. The germline V gene has CDR1 MNHNY and CDR2 SVGAGI (reference sequence). This CDR3 region has 14 residues. The CDR3 sequence: CASSLNLLLQGYTF. As DNA, the CDR3 is TGTGCCAGCAGCCTGAACCTTTTGCTGCAGGGCTACACCTTC.

This clone has more than one count but fewer than ten. The V call is TRBV6-5, the J call TRBJ1-4, with D uncertain. Germline CDR1 is MNHEY and CDR2 is SVGAGI. The CDR3 has 16 amino acids. Trimming pared 0 bases from V and 3 bases from J, leaving 11 bases between. This CDR3 is CASSYSTSAANEKLFF. CDR3 nucleotide sequence: TGTGCCAGCAGTTACTCGACCTCCGCGGCTAATGAAAAACTGTTTTTT.

The chain uses TRBV6-1 and TRBJ2-7; 10 nucleotides match TRBD1. V trimming: 6 bases; J trimming: 2 bases; junction bases outside the gene matches: 4. CDR1 and CDR2 (germline): MNHNS, SASEGT. The CDR3 covers 14 residues. The chain's CDR3 is CASRGGTGAYEQYF. The CDR3, as DNA: TGTGCCAGCAGGGGTGGGACAGGGGCCTACGAGCAGTACTTC.

J is TRBJ2-7 and V is TRBV19; the match to TRBD2 covers 8 bases. CDR3 length: 14 amino acids. V lost 6 bases to trimming and J lost 0 bases; unmatched junction nucleotides: 4. Germline CDR1 LNHDA, CDR2 SQIVND (reference sequence). The CDR3: CASRGAGVSYEQYF. The CDR3 DNA follows: TGTGCCAGTAGGGGAGCGGGGGTCTCCTACGAGCAGTACTTC.

The chain has TRBV2 and TRBJ2-3, with a weak D call TRBD2 (5 bases). CDR3 length: 14 residues. Germline CDR1 SNHLY, CDR2 FYNNEI. V dropped 7 bases and J dropped 2 bases, with 13 bases sitting between them. CDR3 protein: CASKLEEFTDTQYF. The CDR3, as DNA: TGTGCCAGCAAGTTGGAGGAATTCACAGATACGCAGTATTTT.

This clone is a singleton in its sample. V gene TRBV5-1 combines with J gene TRBJ2-1, with TRBD1 matching over 8 bases. There are 14 residues in the CDR3. Unmatched junction bases numbered 5, after V lost 4 bases and J lost 5 bases. The V gene's germline CDR1 is SGHRS and CDR2 YFSETQ. The CDR3 nucleotides read TGCGCCAGCAGCGTCGACAGGGGTGACAATGAGCAGTTCTTC. This codes for CASSVDRGDNEQFF.

The rearrangement uses TRBV6-6 and TRBJ1-2; TRBD1 is a possible D gene (5 bases). CDR3 length: 13 residues. V was pared by 7 bases and J by 5 bases, with 14 bases between. CDR1 is MNHNY and CDR2 is SVGAGI in the germline V gene (reference sequence). CDR3 protein: CASTQDISYGYTF. CDR3 DNA sequence: TGTGCCAGCACGCAGGACATTTCTTATGGCTACACCTTC.

CDR3 in amino acids: CASSSLLAKGHYEQYF. As DNA, the CDR3 is TGTGCCAGCAGCTCATTACTAGCGAAAGGACACTACGAGCAGTACTTC. This chain uses TRBV5-4 with TRBJ2-7, with TRBD2 identical over 7 bases. The J segment lost 3 bases and the V segment lost 3 bases, leaving 12 bases of the junction unmatched. This CDR3 is 16 amino acids long. Germline CDR1 reads SGHNT; CDR2 reads YYREEE (reference sequence).

The chain joins TRBV7-9 to TRBJ2-7; D gene ambiguous. The V gene's germline CDR1 is SEHNR and CDR2 FQNEAQ (reference sequence). Trimming cost V 2 bases and J 7 bases, with 15 bases left between them. The length of the CDR3 is 14 residues. CDR3 sequence reads: CASSLREVSFEQYF. Written as DNA, the CDR3 is TGTGCCAGCAGCTTACGAGAGGTATCTTTTGAGCAGTACTTC.

The genes are TRBV5-4 and TRBJ1-2; 10 positions agree with TRBD1. Germline V lookup: CDR1 SGHNT, CDR2 YYREEE (reference sequence). Unmatched junction bases numbered 5, after V lost 4 bases and J lost 2 bases. The CDR3 spans 15 residues. The CDR3: CASSKPGQGNYGYTF. The CDR3 coding sequence is TGTGCCAGCAGCAAACCGGGACAGGGGAACTATGGCTACACCTTC.

This chain connects TRBV6-5 to TRBJ2-2, with TRBD1 as a possible D gene (6 bases). Germline loops: CDR1 MNHEY, CDR2 SVGAGI. Deletions cut 5 bases from V and 1 base from J, with 8 bases between. The length of the CDR3 is 14 residues. The CDR3 sequence is CASSPQGNTGELFF. For the CDR3, the DNA is TGTGCCAGCAGTCCACAGGGGAACACCGGGGAGCTGTTTTTT.

The chain combines TRBV6-5 with TRBJ2-5; D possibly corresponds to TRBD2 (6 bases). TRBJ2-7 matches the DNA end more closely, so the J call is doubtful. The CDR3 is 14 amino acids. CDR1 and CDR2 from the germline V gene are MNHEY and SVGAGI. The CDR3 DNA sequence: TGTGCCAGCAGCGAAGCGGGTACCTCCTACGAGCAGTACTTC. Amino acid sequence: CASSEAGTSYEQYF.

V usage is TRBV27 and J usage is TRBJ2-5, with 7 bases identical to TRBD2. Near its end, the DNA agrees better with TRBJ2-7, so the J call may be wrong. From germline, CDR1 is MNHEY and CDR2 SMNVEV (reference sequence). The CDR3 length is 13 residues. The CDR3 here is CASRKRDTYEQYF. In DNA, the CDR3 is TGTGCCAGCAGAAAGCGGGATACTTACGAGCAGTACTTC.

J is TRBJ1-3 and V is TRBV4-1; no reliable D call. This CDR3 is built from 13 residues. Germline V gives CDR1 MGHRA, CDR2 YSYEKL. Trimming took 1 base from V and 8 from J, leaving 9 bases between them. The chain's CDR3 is CASSQGFRDTIYF. CDR3 coding DNA: TGCGCCAGCAGCCAAGGGTTTCGGGACACCATATATTTT.

The V and J genes are TRBV6-5 and TRBJ1-1; D gene ambiguous. In germline, CDR1 is MNHEY, CDR2 SVGAGI. CDR3 length: 13 amino acids. V was pared by 2 bases and J by 7 bases, with 11 bases between. CDR3 loop: CASSYNQAFEAFF. The CDR3 bases are TGTGCCAGCAGTTACAACCAGGCTTTTGAAGCTTTCTTT.

This clone was detected a few times. The rearrangement joins TRBV19 to TRBJ1-1; D might be TRBD1 (5 bases). The V and J ends lost 10 bases and 6 bases respectively, with 27 bases between them. Germline CDR1 and CDR2: LNHDA and SQIVND (reference sequence). CDR3 size: 16 residues. The CDR3 here is CATSRPGRSSRSEAFF. CDR3 coding DNA: TGTGCCACAAGTCGCCCAGGGCGCTCTTCGAGGTCTGAAGCTTTCTTT.

V is TRBV7-8 and J is TRBJ1-2, with a weak D call TRBD1 (6 bases). Trimming pared 6 bases from V and 7 bases from J, leaving 21 bases between. The CDR3 spans 15 residues. CDR1 and CDR2 (germline): SGHVS, FQNEAQ. Here the CDR3 reads CASSSQPGHPSGYTF. The CDR3 nucleotides are TGTGCCAGCAGTTCTCAACCGGGACACCCTTCTGGCTACACCTTC.

This chain links TRBV29-1 with TRBJ1-1; TRBD1 matches 10 bases. V lost 6 bases to trimming and J lost 1 base; unmatched junction nucleotides: 8. The germline CDR1 and CDR2 sequences are SQVTM and ANQGSEA. CDR3 length: 15 amino acids. CDR3 amino acids: CSVLDRGRGNTEAFF. The CDR3 DNA follows: TGCAGCGTCCTAGACAGGGGGCGGGGGAACACTGAAGCTTTCTTT.

The chain combines TRBV25-1 with TRBJ1-1; D gene uncertain. Per the germline V gene, CDR1 is MGHDK and CDR2 is SYGVNS. Trimming removed 6 bases at V and 1 base at J, with 18 bases between. This CDR3 is 16 amino acids long. CDR3 loop: CASSDYSRTGNTEAFF. The CDR3 DNA reads as TGTGCCAGCAGCGACTACAGTAGGACGGGGAACACTGAAGCTTTCTTT. Filled out from reference TRBV25-1 and TRBJ1-1, the complete variable domain reads EADIYQTPRYLVIGTGKKITLECSQTMGHDKMYWYQQDPGMELHLIHYSYGVNSTEKGDLSSESTVSRIRTEHFPLTLESARPSHTSQYLCASSDYSRTGNTEAFFGQGTRLTVV.

This chain connects TRBV9 to TRBJ2-2; D call uncertain. V lost 4 bases to trimming and J lost 6 bases, with 7 bases between them. The germline V gene has CDR1 SGDLS and CDR2 YYNGEE. CDR3 size: 12 residues. The CDR3 here is CASSTPAGELFF. The CDR3 DNA follows: TGTGCCAGCAGCACCCCGGCCGGGGAGCTGTTTTTT. The whole variable domain, filled in from reference TRBV9 and TRBJ2-2, reads DSGVTQTPKHLITATGQRVTLRCSPRSGDLSVYWYQQSLDQGLQFLIQYYNGEERAKGNILERFSAQQFPDLHSELNLSSLELGDSALYFCASSTPAGELFFGEGSRLTVL.

This rearrangement joins TRBV6-4 to TRBJ2-5, with TRBD1 matching over 8 bases. V dropped 10 bases and J dropped 0; count of bases not matched to a gene: 10. In germline, CDR1 is MRHNA, CDR2 SNTAGT. The CDR3 totals 15 residues. CDR3 in DNA: TGTGCCACCTTAAGGGACAGGTCGCACCAAGAGACCCAGTACTTC. Its translation is CATLRDRSHQETQYF.

This sequence joins TRBV14 and TRBJ2-3; 7 bases agree with TRBD2. Germline lookup yields CDR1 SGHDN and CDR2 FVKESK. The CDR3 runs 16 residues. Trimming took 5 bases from V and 4 from J; bases not matched to a gene: 12. The CDR3 nucleotides read TGTGCCAGCAGCACATATCGGACTAGGAGCCCAGATACGCAGTATTTT. This translates into CASSTYRTRSPDTQYF.

The chain employs TRBV28 and TRBJ2-1; 12 bases are shared with TRBD2. Germline V gene data show CDR1 as MDHEN and CDR2 as SYDVKM. Losses at the gene ends were 5 bases for V and 4 bases for J; bases not matched to a gene: 3. The CDR3 consists of 15 residues. CDR3 in amino acids: CASSPGTSGYNEQFF. The CDR3, as DNA: TGTGCCAGCAGTCCGGGGACTAGCGGGTACAATGAGCAGTTCTTC.

The chain couples TRBV2 to TRBJ1-2, with D uncertain. This CDR3 has 12 amino acids. Germline values: CDR1 SNHLY, CDR2 FYNNEI. Trimming pared 6 bases from V and 4 bases from J, leaving 9 bases between. The DNA for the CDR3 is TGTGCCAGCAGCCAGGAAGGCTATGGCTACACCTTC. As protein: CASSQEGYGYTF.

This clone was detected a few times. The chain carries TRBV5-4 and TRBJ2-7, with D uncertain. The CDR3 runs to 15 residues. With 2 bases removed from V and 0 bases from J, the gap between germline ends came to 12 bases. Germline CDR1 is SGHNT and CDR2 is YYREEE (reference sequence). The CDR3 bases are TGTGCCAGCAGCTTACGACAATCTAACTCCTACGAGCAGTACTTC. Residues: CASSLRQSNSYEQYF.

Of note for this clone: The identical CDR3 is also encoded by other nucleotide sequences in the sample. The chain employs TRBV27 and TRBJ2-7; the D is unclear. The CDR3 length is 11 residues. Trimming removed 3 bases at V and 5 bases at J, with 5 bases between. Germline-derived CDR1 and CDR2 are MNHEY and SMNVEV (reference sequence). This CDR3 is CASSFRDEQYF. CDR3 nucleotides: TGTGCCAGCAGTTTCCGGGACGAGCAGTACTTC.

The chain carries TRBV5-1 and TRBJ2-1, with 10 bases identical to TRBD2. CDR3 size: 17 residues. Unmatched junction bases numbered 5, after V lost 0 bases and J lost 2 bases. CDR1 and CDR2 (germline): SGHRS, YFSETQ. The CDR3 loop reads CASSLELAGVAYNEQFF. The CDR3 nucleotides read TGCGCCAGCAGCTTGGAGCTAGCGGGAGTAGCCTACAATGAGCAGTTCTTC. Supplemented by reference TRBV5-1 and TRBJ2-1, the full variable domain reads KAGVTQTPRYLIKTRGQQVTLSCSPISGHRSVSWYQQTPGQGLQFLFEYFSETQRNKGNFPGRFSGRQFSNSRSEMNVSTLELGDSALYLCASSLELAGVAYNEQFFGPGTRLTVL.